The 31 T cell receptor beta chains in this list originate from one sample, sequenced in a study of blood T cell repertoires in COVID-19. The method was immunoSEQ multiplex PCR; TCRdb's version includes in-frame clones alone and lacks a portion of them. The sample shows about 210,000 clones, around 80% of them seen only once. Sequenced material: peripheral blood. These receptor sequences come from a woman in her fifties or sixties with acute or convalescent COVID-19.

This clone has only one observation. The chain has TRBV6-5 and TRBJ2-1; the match to TRBD2 covers 7 bases. The CDR3 sequence is 15 residues long. With 0 bases clipped from V and 15 bases from J, the junction kept 14 bases outside the gene matches. CDR1 and CDR2 (germline): MNHEY, SVGAGI. CDR3 sequence reads: CASSYSNPGGSRWFF. The CDR3 bases are TGTGCCAGCAGTTACTCGAATCCGGGGGGTTCTAGGTGGTTCTTC.

DNA of the CDR3: TGTGCCAGTAGTATGAAAAGCGGCATTTCACTAGCCAAAAACATTCAGTACTTC. Its translation: CASSMKSGISLAKNIQYF. The V and J genes are TRBV19 and TRBJ2-4; weak D call: TRBD2 (5 bases). V dropped 3 bases and J dropped 0 bases, with 18 bases sitting between them. This CDR3 has 18 residues. Germline assignment: CDR1 LNHDA and CDR2 SQIVND (reference sequence).

The table lists this clone with many counts. CDR3 DNA: TGCGCCAGCAGCTTGGCTACACAGGGGGCCGGGGGAGATACGCAGTATTTT. This gives the protein CASSLATQGAGGDTQYF. The V call is TRBV5-1, the J call TRBJ2-3; 9 bases map to TRBD1. This CDR3 has 17 residues. The germline V gene has CDR1 SGHRS and CDR2 YFSETQ. The junction had 10 bases not matched to a gene; V was cut back by 0 bases and J by 5 bases.

The chain joins TRBV6-5 to TRBJ2-7; perhaps TRBD1 as D (5 bases). V lost 6 bases to trimming and J lost 3 bases, with 15 bases between them. Germline assignment: CDR1 MNHEY and CDR2 SVGAGI. The CDR3 runs to 14 residues. CDR3 DNA sequence: TGTGCCAGCAGCCAAGACAGTTTACTCTACGAGCAGTACTTC. As protein: CASSQDSLLYEQYF.

A note on this clone: Other DNA variants within this sample encode the same CDR3. The genes are TRBV5-1 and TRBJ2-5, with D possibly TRBD2 on 6 matching bases. In germline, CDR1 is SGHRS, CDR2 YFSETQ. CDR3 size: 15 residues. V lost 0 bases, J lost 2 bases, and 11 bases lay in between. The chain's CDR3 is CASSLGGSGQETQYF. The DNA for the CDR3 is TGCGCCAGCAGCTTGGGTGGTAGCGGACAAGAGACCCAGTACTTC.

The rearrangement joins TRBV14 to TRBJ2-5; 9 bases line up with TRBD1. Trimming at V came to 4 bases and at J to 5 bases, leaving 11 bases not matched to a gene. This CDR3 has 16 residues. Per the germline V gene, CDR1 is SGHDN and CDR2 is FVKESK. The CDR3 loop is CASSRAGTGIRETQYF. Here the CDR3 DNA reads TGTGCCAGCAGCCGAGCCGGGACAGGGATTCGGGAGACCCAGTACTTC.

The rearrangement links TRBV7-9 to TRBJ2-2; 13 nucleotides agree with TRBD2. The CDR3 runs to 17 residues. Per the germline V gene, CDR1 is SEHNR and CDR2 is FQNEAQ (reference sequence). The V and J ends lost 5 bases and 4 bases, in that order; junction bases with no gene match: 7. CDR3 loop: CASSSRTSGSGTGELFF. The CDR3 coding sequence is TGTGCCAGCAGCAGCCGGACTAGCGGGAGTGGCACCGGGGAGCTGTTTTTT.

The chain couples TRBV7-2 to TRBJ2-3, with a tentative D call TRBD2 (5 bases). The V end lost 7 bases, the J end lost 5 bases, and 7 bases lay between the germline ends. Germline V gene sequence: CDR1 SGHTA, CDR2 FQGNSA. The CDR3 sequence is 11 residues long. CDR3 DNA: TGTGCCAGCACCGGAGGAGATACGCAGTATTTT. This translates into CASTGGDTQYF.

The V and J genes are TRBV6-5 and TRBJ1-3, with a possible D match to TRBD1 (6 bases). Germline V gene lookup returns CDR1 MNHEY and CDR2 SVGAGI. Trimming shortened V by 2 bases and J by 5 bases, and 13 bases separated the two germline ends. The CDR3 runs 15 residues. CDR3 in amino acids: CASSYLEGGRNTIYF. The CDR3 DNA sequence: TGTGCCAGCAGTTACCTGGAAGGGGGTAGAAACACCATATATTTT.

This chain connects TRBV7-9 to TRBJ2-2; D might be TRBD2 (5 bases). V shed 0 bases and J shed 7 bases, with 12 bases lying between them. In germline, CDR1 is SEHNR, CDR2 FQNEAQ (reference sequence). The CDR3 totals 15 residues. CDR3 in DNA: TGTGCCAGCAGCTTAGCGGGAGTCGGGATCGGGGAGCTGTTTTTT. Translated, it gives CASSLAGVGIGELFF. The full variable domain, completed using reference TRBV7-9 and TRBJ2-2, is DTGVSQNPRHKITKRGQNVTFRCDPISEHNRLYWYRQTLGQGPEFLTYFQNEAQLEKSRLLSDRFSAERPKGSFSTLEIQRTEQGDSAMYLCASSLAGVGIGELFFGEGSRLTVL.

The CDR3 is CASSLVASGTGTDTQYF. CDR3 in DNA: TGCGCCAGCAGCTTGGTGGCTAGCGGGACGGGGACAGATACGCAGTATTTT. The chain employs TRBV5-1 and TRBJ2-3, with 9 positions matching TRBD2. CDR3 length: 17 residues. Looked up from germline, CDR1 is SGHRS and CDR2 is YFSETQ. With 0 bases clipped from V and 3 bases from J, the junction kept 8 bases outside the gene matches.

V is TRBV5-6 and J is TRBJ1-1; D is unresolved. From germline, CDR1 is SGHDT and CDR2 YYEEEE. CDR3 length: 12 residues. V was shortened by 4 bases and J by 3 bases, with 7 bases between the two germline ends. CDR3 sequence: CASSLADTEAFF. CDR3 DNA: TGTGCCAGCAGCCTAGCAGACACTGAAGCTTTCTTT.

The gene calls are TRBV11-1 and TRBJ2-1; TRBD1 agrees at 8 bases. Germline loops: CDR1 SGHAT, CDR2 FQDESV (reference sequence). V shed 5 bases, J shed 7 bases, and the junction held 4 bases outside the gene matches. CDR3 length: 13 amino acids. Here the CDR3 reads CASSKDRENEQFF. The CDR3 DNA reads TGTGCCAGCAGCAAGGACAGGGAAAATGAGCAGTTCTTC.

The chain carries TRBV5-5 and TRBJ2-2; 13 bases fit TRBD2. Trimming took 4 bases from V and 6 from J; bases not matched to a gene: 6. The germline gives CDR1 SGHKS, CDR2 YYEKEE (reference sequence). The CDR3 extends over 16 amino acids. The CDR3 nucleotides are TGTGCCAGCAGCGTTGGACTAGCGGGAGAGGCCGGGGAGCTGTTTTTT. It codes for CASSVGLAGEAGELFF.

V usage is TRBV27 and J usage is TRBJ2-5, with 7 bases lining up with TRBD1. CDR3 size: 17 residues. Germline V CDR1 and CDR2: MNHEY, SMNVEV (reference sequence). The V and J ends lost 6 bases and 5 bases, in that order; junction bases with no gene match: 18. The CDR3 region is CASRTMTGPNRGETQYF. In DNA form, the CDR3 reads TGTGCCAGCAGGACTATGACAGGGCCAAACCGAGGGGAGACCCAGTACTTC.

In this sample, this clone turned up once. The V and J genes are TRBV5-1 and TRBJ2-6; 9 positions match TRBD1. The CDR3 spans 22 residues. V lost 0 bases to trimming and J lost 2 bases; unmatched junction nucleotides: 18. The germline gives CDR1 SGHRS, CDR2 YFSETQ. The CDR3 protein is CASSLELGLPGQGYTGANVLTF. The DNA of the CDR3 is TGCGCCAGCAGCTTGGAGCTCGGCCTACCGGGACAGGGATATACTGGGGCCAACGTCCTGACTTTC.

The chain is built from TRBV20-1 and TRBJ2-7; a weak D match, TRBD1 (6 bases). V was shortened by 3 bases and J by 0 bases, with 15 bases between the two germline ends. Germline loops: CDR1 DFQATT, CDR2 SNEGSKA (reference sequence). CDR3 size: 15 residues. CDR3 nucleotide sequence: TGCAGTGCTAGTTTTCGTGGACAGCCCTCCTACGAGCAGTACTTC. Amino acid sequence: CSASFRGQPSYEQYF.

The chain couples TRBV7-2 to TRBJ2-5; no firm D call. This CDR3 has 13 amino acids. V lost 1 base and J 4 bases, leaving 7 bases between the germline ends. The V gene's germline CDR1 is SGHTA and CDR2 FQGNSA. CDR3 region: CASSLVVRETQYF. CDR3 DNA: TGTGCCAGCAGCTTAGTAGTACGAGAGACCCAGTACTTC.

The chain recombines TRBV5-1 with TRBJ1-2; 7 bases line up with TRBD1. The CDR3 is made up of 14 amino acids. J lost 0 bases, V lost 6 bases, and 5 bases had no gene match. Germline-derived CDR1 and CDR2 are SGHRS and YFSETQ. The CDR3 here is CASNWDSTNYGYTF. CDR3 coding DNA: TGCGCCAGCAACTGGGACAGCACTAACTATGGCTACACCTTC.

The chain links TRBV5-1 to TRBJ1-2; TRBD1 aligns across 10 bases. This CDR3 spans 17 amino acids. Unmatched junction bases numbered 10, after V lost 2 bases and J lost 3 bases. Germline V CDR1 and CDR2: SGHRS, YFSETQ. CDR3 in DNA: TGCGCCAGCAGCTTAGAACCGGGACAGGGGCTATACTATGGCTACACCTTC. Its translation: CASSLEPGQGLYYGYTF. Full variable domain (remainder filled in from reference TRBV5-1 and TRBJ1-2): KAGVTQTPRYLIKTRGQQVTLSCSPISGHRSVSWYQQTPGQGLQFLFEYFSETQRNKGNFPGRFSGRQFSNSRSEMNVSTLELGDSALYLCASSLEPGQGLYYGYTFGSGTRLTVV.

The chain joins TRBV10-3 to TRBJ2-3, with 9 positions matching TRBD2. Germline CDR1 is ENHRY and CDR2 is SYGVKD. The CDR3 has 16 amino acids. The junction had 8 bases not matched to a gene; V was cut back by 3 bases and J by 4 bases. The CDR3 is CAISDGIAGAADTQYF. CDR3 bases: TGTGCCATCAGTGATGGAATAGCGGGAGCAGCAGATACGCAGTATTTT.

V is TRBV6-6 and J is TRBJ2-3; 9 bases are a match to TRBD2. The ends lost 5 bases at V and 4 bases at J; junction bases unmatched: 7. There are 15 residues in the CDR3. From germline, CDR1 is MNHNY and CDR2 SVGAGI (reference sequence). CDR3 DNA: TGTGCCAGCAGTGGCACTAGCGGGTCCCCAGATACGCAGTATTTT. Its translation: CASSGTSGSPDTQYF.

Points on this clone: One end of the junction varies from germline; a read error may be responsible. CDR3 coding DNA: TGCAGCGCTGAATGGGGGCAGGGGGGGACCCAGTACTTC. Amino acids: CSAEWGQGGTQYF. The rearrangement links TRBV29-1 to TRBJ2-5; D is possibly TRBD1 (7 bases). The CDR3 is made up of 13 amino acids. Germline V lookup: CDR1 SQVTM, CDR2 ANQGSEA.

The chain couples TRBV7-2 to TRBJ2-7; TRBD2 is a possible D gene (6 bases). The CDR3 consists of 14 residues. The germline gives CDR1 SGHTA, CDR2 FQGNSA. Trimming left V 3 bases short and J 0 bases short, with 9 bases between. The chain's CDR3 is CASSLGGNSYEQYF. The DNA of the CDR3 is TGTGCCAGCAGCTTGGGCGGGAACTCCTACGAGCAGTACTTC.

The chain employs TRBV5-6 and TRBJ2-7; perhaps TRBD2 as D (5 bases). The germline gives CDR1 SGHDT, CDR2 YYEEEE. The CDR3 is 14 residues long. The V end lost 6 bases, the J end lost 0 bases, and 13 bases lay between the germline ends. The CDR3 protein is CASTPRTGSYEQYF. The CDR3 DNA reads as TGTGCCAGCACCCCCAGGACTGGCTCCTACGAGCAGTACTTC.

The chain recombines TRBV28 with TRBJ1-2; perhaps TRBD1 as D (6 bases). The V end lost 5 bases, the J end lost 2 bases, and 12 bases lay between the germline ends. This CDR3 has 14 residues. Germline V gene lookup returns CDR1 MDHEN and CDR2 SYDVKM. CDR3: CASSPPRGNYGYTF. In DNA, the CDR3 is TGTGCCAGCAGTCCCCCTAGGGGGAACTATGGCTACACCTTC.

CDR3 residues: CASSSPGVQGAYEQYF. CDR3 sequence (DNA): TGTGCCAGCAGCTCCCCGGGGGTACAGGGGGCCTACGAGCAGTACTTC. The genes are TRBV5-4 and TRBJ2-7; 8 bases are a match to TRBD1. Looked up from germline, CDR1 is SGHNT and CDR2 is YYREEE (reference sequence). CDR3 length: 16 residues. V lost 3 bases, J lost 2 bases, and 10 bases stayed unmatched.

The chain uses TRBV15 and TRBJ2-2, with 8 bases lining up with TRBD1. CDR1 is LNHNV, CDR2 YYDKDF, per germline (reference sequence). The V segment lost 3 bases and the J segment 2 bases; nucleotides outside the gene matches: 5. The CDR3 consists of 16 residues. CDR3 in amino acids: CATSSYGQGNTGELFF. The CDR3 region has the DNA TGTGCCACCAGCAGCTACGGACAGGGCAACACCGGGGAGCTGTTTTTT.

The V and J genes are TRBV7-2 and TRBJ2-3, with a possible D match to TRBD2 (6 bases). There are 15 residues in the CDR3. Between the trimmed V and J ends, which lost 5 bases and 4 bases, there was a span of 16 bases. CDR1 SGHTA and CDR2 FQGNSA come from the germline V gene. The CDR3 nucleotides are TGTGCCAGCAGCCTACGGGGAGGAGTGGCAGATACGCAGTATTTT. This gives the protein CASSLRGGVADTQYF.

The chain combines TRBV11-2 with TRBJ2-1, with 7 bases fitting TRBD2. V shed 2 bases, J shed 6 bases, and the junction held 13 bases outside the gene matches. CDR3 size: 17 residues. The germline V gene encodes CDR1 SGHAT and CDR2 FQNNGV. The CDR3 nucleotides are TGTGCCAGCAGCTTATCGCCCCCAAGCGGGATAGTCAATGAGCAGTTCTTC. It codes for CASSLSPPSGIVNEQFF. The variable domain in full, with the rest retrieved from reference TRBV11-2 and TRBJ2-1, is EAGVAQSPRYKIIEKRQSVAFWCNPISGHATLYWYQQILGQGPKLLIQFQNNGVVDDSQLPKDRFSAERLKGVDSTLKIQPAKLEDSAVYLCASSLSPPSGIVNEQFFGPGTRLTVL.

The V gene is TRBV15, the J gene TRBJ2-3, with TRBD2 matching 15 bases. This CDR3 has 19 amino acids. Germline V CDR1 and CDR2: LNHNV, YYDKDF (reference sequence). The V and J ends lost 3 bases and 4 bases, in that order; junction bases with no gene match: 11. CDR3 nucleotides: TGTGCCACCAGCAGCGTACCGGGACTAGCGGGAGGACCCCCAGATACGCAGTATTTT. Translated, it gives CATSSVPGLAGGPPDTQYF.